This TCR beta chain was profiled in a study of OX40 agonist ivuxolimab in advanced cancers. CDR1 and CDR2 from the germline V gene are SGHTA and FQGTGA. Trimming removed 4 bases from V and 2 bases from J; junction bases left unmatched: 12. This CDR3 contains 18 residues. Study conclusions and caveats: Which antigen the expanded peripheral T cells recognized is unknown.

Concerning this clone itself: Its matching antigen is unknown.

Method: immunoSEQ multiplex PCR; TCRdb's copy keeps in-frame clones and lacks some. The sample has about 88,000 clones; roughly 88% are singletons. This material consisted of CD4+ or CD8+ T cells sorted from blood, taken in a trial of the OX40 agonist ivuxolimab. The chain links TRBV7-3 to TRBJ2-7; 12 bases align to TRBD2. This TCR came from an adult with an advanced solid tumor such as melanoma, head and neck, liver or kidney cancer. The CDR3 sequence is CASSSRSSGREEPYEQYF. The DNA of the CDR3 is TGTGCCAGCAGCTCCAGATCTAGCGGGAGGGAAGAACCCTACGAGCAGTACTTC.